This TCR beta chain was identified in a study of blood T cell repertoires in COVID-19. This CDR3 region has 15 residues. Trimming at V came to 3 bases and at J to 4 bases, leaving 4 bases not matched to a gene. Germline CDR1 and CDR2: LNHNV and YYDKDF (reference sequence). Generated by immunoSEQ multiplex PCR, the TCRdb table keeps only in-frame clones and is missing some. The sample lists about 170,000 clones, 75% to 90% occurring once. The sequence came from a woman between 50 and 59 years old who had recovered from COVID-19. The chain uses TRBV15 and TRBJ1-3; TRBD1 aligns across 9 bases. Sequenced: PBMCs or T cells enriched from blood (not recorded which). CDR3 amino acids: CATSRDRGAGNTIYF. CDR3 bases: TGTGCCACCAGCAGGGACAGGGGCGCGGGAAACACCATATATTTT.